What follows is one TCR beta chain and its context. The specificity of this receptor is unknown. No base quality values were provided; no much bigger clone lies one nucleotide off. Library preparation used the immunoSEQ multiplex PCR assay. For the multiplex PCR, a mixture combining 60 forward primers for TCR Vbeta segments and 13 reverse primers for TCR Jbeta segments was used. Amplification of the CDR3 region of rearranged TCR beta genes was performed with a multiplex PCR assay on genomic DNA. Amplified TCR beta libraries were sequenced as 87-base-pair reads on the Illumina HiSeq System. On the authors' methods: Across the 670 or so repertoires, a later analysis counted 75 million to 90 million unique TCR beta chains, around 11 million of which were shared by at least two donors. To remove PCR and sequencing errors, raw reads were error-corrected and collapsed into unique sequences using a nearest-neighbor algorithm that merged closely related sequences. V, D and J gene segments were assigned by aligning CDR3 sequences to IMGT reference sequences. For a sequence to be retained, a match of at least six nucleotides was required to both a V gene segment and a J gene segment. A rearrangement counted as productive if the CDR3 had no stop codons and remained in frame with V and J, and every other rearrangement counted as non-productive. Following IMGT convention, CDR3 was defined as the stretch from the second conserved V-encoded cysteine up to the conserved J-encoded phenylalanine. In an earlier analysis of roughly 610 of the donors, sequences lacking an unambiguous match to a single V gene segment were excluded. An earlier analysis of about 600 of the donors called V segments functional above 56.7% productive rearrangements and segregating when the between-donor standard deviation exceeded 5%. A statistical classification framework was developed to diagnose cytomegalovirus status using the catalog of TCR beta chain sequences. A later analysis assigned V and J genes by comparing TCR nucleotide sequences with IMGT/GENE-DB human TR gene sequences. Using the TCRdist pipeline, a later analysis assigned CDR3 sequences along with most-parsimonious VDJ recombination scenarios. A later analysis defined each TCR beta chain by its CDR3 amino acid sequence plus V-gene family, and excluded reads lacking a unique V-gene family. In a later analysis, a few hundred highly shared, low-generation-probability nucleotide sequences were removed to address suspected cross-contamination and a sequencing artifact. For each public chain, a later analysis derived a clonal expansion index from normalized ranks of inferred template counts within each repertoire. A later analysis computed generation probabilities with a VDJ recombination model fitted to out-of-frame rearrangements, and checked the results against IGoR. Hypergeometric tests were used in a later analysis to score TCR-TCR, TCR-HLA and TCR-CMV co-occurrence, with a repertoire-size bias correction applied to the TCR pairs. To estimate false discovery rates, a later analysis permuted the HLA or CMV assignments 20 times. A later analysis grouped co-occurring TCRs with DBSCAN, adding TCRdist sequence similarity when clustering within HLA-allele-positive subsets. Repertoires with fewer than 30,000 or more than 120,000 public chains, plus five repertoires with anomalous nucleotide sharing, were excluded from co-occurrence clustering. The source is immuneACCESS, and TCRdb retained only in-frame sequences with V and J called. Part of the clones is not carried over; for the studies checked, unresolved V genes explain less than half of this, and the remainder is unexplained. That table gives V, J and clone size, and the DNA gave D and trimming. The sample table shows 150,000 to 200,000 clones, and around 79% are seen once. The ten top clones hold 3% to 3.5% of the sample.

These data come from a study of cytomegalovirus exposure and HLA in healthy donors (dated by TCRdb to 2016 to 2017). Broadly, across the study: An earlier analysis of approximately 600 of the donors reported 250 to 300 Gb of sequence data and 100 million to 140 million unique TCR beta sequences from 150 million to 200 million T cells. Class I and class II HLA loci were covered by the typing at four-digit resolution. Alongside the repertoire data, information on donor age, sex, ethnicity and CMV serostatus was compiled. In a later genetic analysis, genome-wide SNP genotypes for about three fifths of the roughly 670 donors were used, and that subset was treated as a discovery cohort. All discovery cohort repertoires had been generated using a single sequencing platform. In the later analysis, no new phenotypic data were used to find candidate immune exposures; instead, reliance was placed on TCR beta sequences and their occurrence across donors. Of the roughly 430 genotyped donors, roughly 80% fell in the genetic ancestry cluster associated with self-reported Caucasian donors. A separate validation cohort of roughly 110 different subjects was used in addition to the approximately 700-subject first cohort. To predict cytomegalovirus infection status, the study brought together high-throughput TCR immunosequencing, statistical association of individual TCRs with disease status, and machine learning. Typing coverage varied by locus: about 629-640 donors for A, B, C, DRB1 and DQB1; 500 to 550 for DQA1; around 610 for DPA1; 450 to 480 for DPB1. The study profiled the T cell repertoires of about 720 subjects by immunosequencing and related them to cytomegalovirus serostatus. To study patterns of TCR occurrence, a later analysis re-analyzed previously published TCR beta repertoires from 500 to 850 donors and added high-resolution HLA genotyping. To decide whether each TCR beta V gene segment behaved as functional or pseudogenic, an earlier analysis of fewer than 750 of the donors relied on high-throughput TCR beta sequencing. Roughly 300 gigabases of sequencing data and roughly 81 million unique TCR sequences made up an early release that covered 640 HLA-typed donors. The study was designed to test whether signatures of past pathogen exposure could be identified by cataloging public T cell receptors. On average, roughly 250,000 unique TCR beta nucleotide sequences were sequenced per donor among about 400 genotyped donors of the cohort, with roughly 18% of those sequences being non-productive. Roughly five DR-DQ haplotypes were handled as single units for association and clustering because linkage in the cohort was strong. Summary of the overall study and its limitations: Only TCR beta chains were sequenced in this cohort, and the absence of alpha or paired-chain data limited detectable features. V-gene and J-gene trimming of TCR beta chains was associated with a missense DCLRE1C variant in a later genetic analysis, and the association was replicated in an independent cohort. In a later analysis, HLA-associated TCR beta chains were found to be more clonally expanded and to have lower generation probabilities than equally common non-associated chains. In a later genetic analysis, fewer N-insertions in productive TCRs were reported among donors in an Asian-associated ancestry cluster than the approximately 710-donor mean. In a later analysis, the rate of TCR association differed among HLA loci, with DRB1 alleles having the most associated TCRs and HLA-C alleles having the fewest. Some 15 rarely observed V segments, including chromosome 9 orphons, were excluded from the earlier analysis of a few hundred of the donors because counts were too low. In both the original and validation cohorts, the classifier was reported to diagnose cytomegalovirus status with high specificity and sensitivity. The authors suggested that the approach could potentially be generalized to other disease states and immunological phenotypes. Because HLA typing was missing for some donors at each locus, association tests included only the typed subset. Linkage disequilibrium might explain the correlated functional status among segregating V segments, but an unknown experimental factor could not be excluded. An earlier analysis of 587 of the donors showed that most TCR beta V segments appeared in productive rearrangements either about 90% or about 30% of the time, which broadly matched IMGT annotations. A few of the identified cytomegalovirus-associated TCR beta chains were confirmed in vitro to be specific for cytomegalovirus antigens. In a later analysis, several top co-occurrence clusters were reported to appear linked to parvovirus B19, influenza, CMV and Epstein-Barr virus. At a false discovery rate of 0.05, a later analysis linked under 20,000 TCR beta sequences to specific HLA alleles. Assigning TCR associations to individual alleles was difficult when HLA alleles, especially DR and DQ, strongly co-occurred. CMV serostatus was the only immune exposure information available for the cohort. Presence/absence analyses assumed roughly uniform sequencing depth across donors, an assumption that may not hold. Most TCR sequences were seen in very few donors, while some public TCRs were found in many individuals. A later analysis found that most CMV-associated TCR beta chains appeared HLA-restricted, with HLA associations seemingly driven largely by CMV exposure. The study listed 164 TCR beta chains as associated with cytomegalovirus. A cluster of highly shared sequence variants was judged likely to be a technical artifact of the sequencing pipeline. A further reported finding was that TCR beta sequences accurately predicted the HLA-A and HLA-B alleles for most subjects in the first cohort.

The cohort comprised 666 healthy bone marrow donors. At the time of sampling, all cohort members were nominally healthy, though unrecorded immune exposures were likely present. The donor was CMV seronegative and was included in the group of a few hundred seronegative cohort members. Every donor gave a peripheral blood sample, and the peripheral blood mononuclear cells from that sample were used for TCR beta sequencing. The Qiagen DNeasy Blood Extraction Kit was used to extract genomic DNA from the blood cell samples. The source is a woman between 40 and 50 years old in good health and CMV-seronegative. Sequenced sample: PBMCs.

The DNA sequence reads TGTGCCAGCAGCCTACTAGCGGGCCGGCGAAAGACCCAGTACTTC. Its coded protein is CASSLLAGRRKTQYF. The chain employs TRBV6-5 and TRBJ2-5; 9 bases in the middle match TRBD2. CDR3 length: 15 amino acids, cysteine to phenylalanine. This entry keeps only the CDR3 DNA: 45 bases, framed from base 1. CDR1 and CDR2, per the germline V gene, are MNHEY and SVGAGI. Germline trimming: 6 bases from V, 6 bases from J; junction bases outside gene matches: 11.